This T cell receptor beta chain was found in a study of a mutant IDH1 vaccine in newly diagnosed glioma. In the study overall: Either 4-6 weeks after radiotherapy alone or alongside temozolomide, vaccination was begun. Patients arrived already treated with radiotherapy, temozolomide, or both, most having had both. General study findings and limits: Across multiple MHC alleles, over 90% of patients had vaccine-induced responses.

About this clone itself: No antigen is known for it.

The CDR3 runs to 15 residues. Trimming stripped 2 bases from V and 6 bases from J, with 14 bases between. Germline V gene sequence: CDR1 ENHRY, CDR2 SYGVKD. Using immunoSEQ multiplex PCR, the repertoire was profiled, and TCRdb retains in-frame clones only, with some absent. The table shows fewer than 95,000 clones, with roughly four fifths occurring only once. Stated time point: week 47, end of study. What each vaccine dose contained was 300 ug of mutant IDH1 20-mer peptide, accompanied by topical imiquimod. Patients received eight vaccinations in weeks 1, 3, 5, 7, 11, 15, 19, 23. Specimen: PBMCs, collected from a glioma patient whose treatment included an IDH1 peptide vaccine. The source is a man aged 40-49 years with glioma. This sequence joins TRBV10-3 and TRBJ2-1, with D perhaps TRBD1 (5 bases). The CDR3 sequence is CAISEVDKLSNEQFF. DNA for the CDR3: TGTGCCATCAGTGAGGTGGACAAACTAAGCAATGAGCAGTTCTTC.